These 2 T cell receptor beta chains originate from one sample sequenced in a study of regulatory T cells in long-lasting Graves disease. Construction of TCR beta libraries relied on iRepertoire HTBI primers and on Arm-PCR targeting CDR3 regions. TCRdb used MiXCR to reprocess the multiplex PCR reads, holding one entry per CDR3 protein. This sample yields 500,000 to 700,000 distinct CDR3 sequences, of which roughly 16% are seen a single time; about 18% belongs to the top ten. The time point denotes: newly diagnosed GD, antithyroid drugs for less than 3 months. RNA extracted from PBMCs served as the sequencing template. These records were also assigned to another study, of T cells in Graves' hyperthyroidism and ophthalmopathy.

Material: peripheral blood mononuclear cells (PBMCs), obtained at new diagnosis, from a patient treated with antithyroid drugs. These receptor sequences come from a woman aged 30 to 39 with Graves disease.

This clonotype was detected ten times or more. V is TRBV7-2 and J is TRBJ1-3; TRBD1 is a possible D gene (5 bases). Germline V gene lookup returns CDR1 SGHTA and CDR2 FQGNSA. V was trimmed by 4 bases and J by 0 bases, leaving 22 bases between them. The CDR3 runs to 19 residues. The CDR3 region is CASSSGGGRGRLSGNTIYF. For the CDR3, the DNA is TGTGCCAGCAGCTCCGGCGGTGGGAGGGGCCGACTCTCTGGAAACACCATATATTTT. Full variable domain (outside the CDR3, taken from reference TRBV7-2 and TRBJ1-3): GAGVSQSPSNKVTEKGKDVELRCDPISGHTALYWYRQSLGQGLEFLIYFQGNSAPDKSGLPSDRFSAERTGGSVSTLTIQRTQQEDSAVYLCASSSGGGRGRLSGNTIYFGEGSWLTVV.

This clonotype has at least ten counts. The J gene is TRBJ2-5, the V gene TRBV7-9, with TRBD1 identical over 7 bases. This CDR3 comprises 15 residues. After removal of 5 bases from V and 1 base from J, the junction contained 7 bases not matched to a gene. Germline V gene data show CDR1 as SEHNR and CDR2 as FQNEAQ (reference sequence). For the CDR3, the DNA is TGTGCCAGCAGCCTCTTGGGGACAGTCCAAGAGACCCAGTACTTC. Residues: CASSLLGTVQETQYF.